This passage covers 30 T cell receptor beta chains from one sample sequenced in a study of human T cells and chemical hapten exposure. Regarding time point: pre-sensitization, week 0. Documented treatment: therapeutic diphenylcyclopropenone sensitization with weekly scalp DPC. MiXCR was run by TCRdb on the RACE reads, yielding one entry per CDR3 protein. The table shows 60,000 to 70,000 distinct CDR3 sequences, with approximately 11% occurring only once. The specimen comprised whole blood, sampled in connection with sensitization to the hapten diphenylcyclopropenone (DPC). Receptor source: a woman aged 50 to 60 with alopecia areata. Some clones in this sample may be carry-over from other donors' samples.

This clonotype was detected many times. The chain is built from TRBV5-6 and TRBJ2-5; the match to TRBD2 covers 13 bases. The CDR3 is made up of 18 amino acids. Germline CDR1 and CDR2: SGHDT and YYEEEE. V trimming: 3 bases; J trimming: 3 bases; junction bases outside the gene matches: 11. The CDR3 protein is CASSSYTGLAGDKETQYF. In DNA, the CDR3 is TGTGCCAGCAGCTCGTACACAGGACTAGCGGGAGACAAAGAGACCCAGTACTTC.

This clonotype has a count of ten or more. The chain joins TRBV10-1 to TRBJ2-1; either TRBD1 or TRBD2 may supply D (6 bases each). In germline, CDR1 is WNHNN, CDR2 SYGVQD (reference sequence). V lost 4 bases and J 1 base, leaving 14 bases between the germline ends. The CDR3 runs to 16 residues. The CDR3 DNA sequence: TGCGCCAGCAGTGTAGTAAAAGGGGGGTCCTACAATGAGCAGTTCTTC. Translated: CASSVVKGGSYNEQFF.

This clonotype was seen ten or more times. The chain has TRBV6-5 and TRBJ1-2; tentative D call: TRBD1 (5 bases). The V gene lost 2 bases and the J gene lost 6 bases, with 16 bases spanning the gap. Per the germline V gene, CDR1 is MNHEY and CDR2 is SVGAGI. There are 15 residues in the CDR3. The CDR3 DNA sequence: TGTGCCAGCAGTTACCTACCGGGGCCGCAGAATGGCTACACCTTC. Its protein is CASSYLPGPQNGYTF.

The chain employs TRBV7-2 and TRBJ1-2; no definite D call. V gave up 7 bases and J gave up 5 bases, with 17 bases separating them. This CDR3 has 14 residues. The germline gives CDR1 SGHTA, CDR2 FQGNSA. CDR3 sequence (DNA): TGTGCCAGCACCGACTCAAGACCCCCTTATGGCTACACCTTC. It specifies CASTDSRPPYGYTF.

The V call is TRBV7-2, the J call TRBJ1-4; TRBD1 matches at 10 bases. The CDR3 has 15 residues. From germline, CDR1 is SGHTA and CDR2 FQGNSA. The V gene end was trimmed by 4 bases and the J gene end by 9 bases; junction bases not matched to a gene: 8. DNA for the CDR3: TGTGCCAGCAGCTCCCCGACAGGGGGCGGGAAAAAACTGTTTTTT. It translates to CASSSPTGGGKKLFF.

As concerns this clonotype: This may stem from a read error, because a much larger clone lies one nucleotide away. This rearrangement joins TRBV27 to TRBJ2-1; D might be TRBD1 (6 bases). The CDR3 sequence is 15 residues long. CDR1 and CDR2 (germline): MNHEY, SMNVEV (reference sequence). V lost 2 bases to trimming and J lost 8 bases, with 16 bases between them. For the CDR3, the DNA is TGTGCCAGCAGTTTAAGGTTAGGGACATTCGATGAGCAGTTCTTC. It encodes CASSLRLGTFDEQFF.

This clonotype was recorded at least ten times. The chain links TRBV4-2 to TRBJ2-3; D might be TRBD2 (5 bases). This CDR3 contains 17 residues. The germline V and J ends were trimmed by 0 bases and 4 bases, with 17 bases remaining between them. CDR1 and CDR2 (germline): LGHNA, YNFKEQ. This CDR3 is CASSQDPHGKMADTQYF. The CDR3 nucleotides are TGTGCCAGCAGCCAAGACCCCCACGGGAAGATGGCAGATACGCAGTATTTT.

This clonotype was seen at least ten times. The chain links TRBV29-1 to TRBJ1-2, with 7 bases fitting TRBD1. Trimming took 4 bases from V and 2 from J; bases not matched to a gene: 4. The CDR3 runs 13 residues. Looked up from germline, CDR1 is SQVTM and CDR2 is ANQGSEA. The CDR3 region has the DNA TGCAGCGTTGGGACAGGACTAAACTATGGCTACACCTTC. Translation gives CSVGTGLNYGYTF.

The rearrangement joins TRBV20-1 to TRBJ2-6; D is perhaps TRBD1 (6 bases). Trimming left V 2 bases short and J 0 bases short, with 14 bases between. This CDR3 contains 17 residues. CDR1 and CDR2 (germline): DFQATT, SNEGSKA (reference sequence). The CDR3, as DNA: TGCAGTGCTAGATCAAACAGGGATGTCTCTGGGGCCAACGTCCTGACTTTC. Amino acids: CSARSNRDVSGANVLTF.

This clonotype has only a few counts. The CDR3 bases are TGTGCCAGTAGTACGAACGATCCGGGACAGGGCAAACCTTACATTCAGTACTTC. Encoded protein: CASSTNDPGQGKPYIQYF. The V gene is TRBV19, the J gene TRBJ2-4, with TRBD1 matching 9 bases. The junction had 18 bases not matched to a gene; V was cut back by 4 bases and J by 8 bases. The CDR3 is 18 amino acids. The germline CDR1 and CDR2 sequences are LNHDA and SQIVND (reference sequence).

This clonotype was observed at least ten times. CDR3 protein: CASSSGTSGTDTQYF. The CDR3 DNA follows: TGTGCCAGCAGCTCCGGGACTAGCGGCACAGATACGCAGTATTTT. V usage is TRBV7-2 and J usage is TRBJ2-3; TRBD2 matches at 10 bases. V was clipped by 4 bases and J by 1 base; unmatched bases: 2. CDR1 and CDR2 from the germline V gene are SGHTA and FQGNSA. The CDR3 extends over 15 amino acids.

This clonotype has more than one count but fewer than ten. This chain connects TRBV29-1 to TRBJ2-7; 11 bases fit TRBD1. CDR1 SQVTM and CDR2 ANQGSEA come from the germline V gene. V lost 7 bases, J lost 5 bases, and 10 bases stayed unmatched. The length of the CDR3 is 14 residues. This CDR3 is CSAETGQGADEQYF. The CDR3 DNA is TGCAGCGCCGAAACCGGACAGGGGGCCGACGAGCAGTACTTC.

The sample holds many counts of this clonotype. J is TRBJ2-3 and V is TRBV5-1, with D unclear. CDR3 length: 14 residues. V lost 0 bases and J lost 3, with 8 bases in between. Germline V gene sequence: CDR1 SGHRS, CDR2 YFSETQ. CDR3 protein: CASSLVVGTDTQYF. CDR3 sequence (DNA): TGCGCCAGCAGCTTGGTGGTAGGAACAGATACGCAGTATTTT.

In this sample, this clonotype turned up many times. This chain connects TRBV6-6 to TRBJ1-4, with no clear D. The CDR3 extends over 11 amino acids. CDR1 is MNHNY, CDR2 SVGAGI, per germline (reference sequence). The V and J ends lost 6 bases and 8 bases respectively, with 7 bases between them. CDR3 sequence: CASRNLEKLFF. In nucleotides, the CDR3 is TGTGCCAGCAGAAACCTCGAAAAACTGTTTTTT.

Many counts were recorded for this clonotype. CDR3 amino acids: CASKLSRSSYEQYF. Here the CDR3 DNA reads TGTGCCAGCAAACTATCCAGAAGCTCCTACGAGCAGTACTTC. The chain carries TRBV6-5 and TRBJ2-7; D uncertain. Per germline, CDR1 MNHEY and CDR2 SVGAGI. The CDR3 contains 14 residues. V was pared by 7 bases and J by 0 bases, with 13 bases between.

The chain couples TRBV14 to TRBJ1-5; no definite D call. Trimming left V 2 bases short and J 7 bases short, with 12 bases between. CDR3 length equals 14 residues. The germline gives CDR1 SGHDN, CDR2 FVKESK. The CDR3 region has the DNA TGTGCCAGCAGCCAAACAGCCGGAGAGCAGCCCCAGCATTTT. It is translated as CASSQTAGEQPQHF.

This clonotype has only a few counts. The V gene is TRBV6-2 or TRBV6-3, the J gene TRBJ1-5, with D tentatively TRBD1 (6 bases). The germline V and J ends were trimmed by 5 bases and 1 base, with 12 bases remaining between them. Per the germline V gene, CDR1 is MNHEY and CDR2 is SVGEGT. CDR3 length: 15 residues. This chain's CDR3 is CASSRGGSSNQPQHF. The CDR3 bases are TGTGCCAGCAGTCGAGGGGGGTCAAGCAATCAGCCCCAGCATTTT.

This clonotype was detected ten times or more. The chain has TRBV11-2 and TRBJ2-1; 11 bases line up with TRBD2. The CDR3 extends over 16 amino acids. Trimming removed 4 bases from V and 8 bases from J; junction bases left unmatched: 10. Germline V gene lookup returns CDR1 SGHAT and CDR2 FQNNGV. The CDR3 sequence: CASSSPETSGSDEQFF. The CDR3 coding sequence is TGTGCCAGCAGCTCACCGGAAACTAGCGGGAGCGATGAGCAGTTCTTC.

This chain links TRBV5-6 with TRBJ2-1; D remains ambiguous. The CDR3 is 12 residues long. Germline CDR1 and CDR2: SGHDT and YYEEEE. V was trimmed by 0 bases and J by 10 bases, leaving 8 bases between them. CDR3 sequence: CASSLARLEQFF. DNA of the CDR3: TGTGCCAGCAGCTTGGCCCGCTTGGAGCAGTTCTTC.

This clonotype appeared a few times. This chain joins TRBV5-1 and TRBJ2-7, with 12 bases fitting TRBD2. CDR1 is SGHRS and CDR2 is YFSETQ in the germline V gene. V was pared by 4 bases and J by 2 bases, with 10 bases of the junction left unmatched. The CDR3 spans 17 residues. The CDR3 DNA reads as TGCGCCAGCAGCCCGGCCGGGACTAGCGGGTTTACCTACGAGCAGTACTTC. This encodes CASSPAGTSGFTYEQYF. Drawing the rest from reference TRBV5-1 and TRBJ2-7, the complete variable domain is KAGVTQTPRYLIKTRGQQVTLSCSPISGHRSVSWYQQTPGQGLQFLFEYFSETQRNKGNFPGRFSGRQFSNSRSEMNVSTLELGDSALYLCASSPAGTSGFTYEQYFGPGTRLTVT.

The chain recombines TRBV12-3 or TRBV12-4 with TRBJ1-5; tentatively, D is TRBD1 (5 bases). CDR3 length: 15 amino acids. Trimming left V 6 bases short and J 0 bases short, with 12 bases between. The CDR3 DNA follows: TGTGCCAGCAGACCCCCGGGACCTAGCAATCAGCCCCAGCATTTT. Translation gives CASRPPGPSNQPQHF.

This clonotype occurred a few times. The V gene is TRBV6-6, the J gene TRBJ1-6; 10 bases align to TRBD1. There are 16 residues in the CDR3. Losses at the gene ends were 5 bases for V and 8 bases for J; bases not matched to a gene: 9. Germline assignment: CDR1 MNHNY and CDR2 SVGAGI (reference sequence). CDR3 amino acids: CASSRDRGPLDSPLHF. The CDR3 DNA sequence: TGTGCCAGCAGTAGGGACAGGGGCCCCCTAGATTCACCCCTCCACTTT.

This clonotype has a handful of counts. The chain combines TRBV3-1 with TRBJ1-5; tentative D call: TRBD1 (5 bases). Germline V gene data show CDR1 as LGHDT and CDR2 as YNNKEL (reference sequence). Trimming cost V 4 bases and J 0 bases, with 10 bases left between them. This CDR3 region has 15 residues. The CDR3 loop reads CASSRKRGSNQPQHF. As DNA, the CDR3 is TGTGCCAGCAGCCGAAAGAGGGGTAGCAATCAGCCCCAGCATTTT.

About this clonotype: A read error may account for a junction end that differs from germline. This chain joins TRBV19 and TRBJ2-6, with D perhaps TRBD1 or TRBD2 (5 bases each). The CDR3 is 16 amino acids. Germline assignment: CDR1 LNHDA and CDR2 SQIVND (reference sequence). The CDR3 loop is CASSLRGSSGTNVLTF. In DNA form, the CDR3 reads TGTGCCAGTAGTTTACGGGGCTCCTCTGGGACCAACGTCCTGACTTTC.

At least ten counts were recorded for this clonotype. The CDR3 protein is CASSYLRGQGRFGQPQHF. For the CDR3, the DNA is TGTGCCAGCAGTTACTTACGAGGACAGGGTAGATTCGGTCAGCCCCAGCATTTT. The genes are TRBV6-6 and TRBJ1-5, with TRBD1 identical over 8 bases. V gave up 1 base and J gave up 6 bases; unmatched junction bases: 14. CDR1 and CDR2 from the germline V gene are MNHNY and SVGAGI (reference sequence). The CDR3 runs 18 residues.

Ten or more counts support this clonotype. The V and J genes are TRBV6-5 and TRBJ2-3; D is perhaps TRBD1 (6 bases). Trimming pared 0 bases from V and 5 bases from J, leaving 12 bases between. The length of the CDR3 is 15 residues. Germline V gene sequence: CDR1 MNHEY, CDR2 SVGAGI. CDR3 nucleotides: TGTGCCAGCAGTTACTCGATTCAGGGGTTAGATACGCAGTATTTT. It specifies CASSYSIQGLDTQYF.

The chain joins TRBV12-3 or TRBV12-4 to TRBJ2-1; either TRBD1 or TRBD2 may supply D (5 bases each). The CDR3 has 14 amino acids. The V gene lost 1 base and the J gene lost 5 bases, with 9 bases spanning the gap. The CDR3, as DNA: TGTGCCAGCAGTTTAGGGGACGTGGACAATGAGCAGTTCTTC. This sequence encodes CASSLGDVDNEQFF.

Many counts were recorded for this clonotype. The chain joins TRBV7-2 to TRBJ2-2, with no clear D. The CDR3 spans 18 residues. Germline V CDR1 and CDR2: SGHTA, FQGNSA. V lost 6 bases and J 2 bases, leaving 22 bases between the germline ends. The CDR3 reads CASSPTRTYYRNTGELFF. In DNA, the CDR3 is TGTGCCAGCAGTCCAACACGAACATATTACAGAAACACCGGGGAGCTGTTTTTT. Full variable domain (missing parts from reference TRBV7-2 and TRBJ2-2): GAGVSQSPSNKVTEKGKDVELRCDPISGHTALYWYRQSLGQGLEFLIYFQGNSAPDKSGLPSDRFSAERTGGSVSTLTIQRTQQEDSAVYLCASSPTRTYYRNTGELFFGEGSRLTVL.

V is TRBV12-3 or TRBV12-4 and J is TRBJ2-3, with D unclear. The CDR3 spans 14 residues. V was shortened by 4 bases and J by 0 bases, with 8 bases between the two germline ends. For the CDR3, the DNA is TGTGCCAGCAGTTACTTACTAAGCACAGATACGCAGTATTTT. Amino acids: CASSYLLSTDTQYF.

Ten or more counts support this clonotype. V gene TRBV29-1 combines with J gene TRBJ1-1; no firm D call. The germline V gene has CDR1 SQVTM and CDR2 ANQGSEA. The CDR3 has 12 residues. Trimming stripped 4 bases from V and 3 bases from J, with 9 bases between. The CDR3 region is CSVVWWYTEAFF. CDR3 sequence (DNA): TGCAGCGTTGTTTGGTGGTACACTGAAGCTTTCTTT.